The 7 T cell receptor beta chains listed next were all sequenced from one sample in a study of blood T cell repertoires in COVID-19. Assay used: immunoSEQ multiplex PCR; TCRdb lists only in-frame clones, some missing. The table records approximately 270,000 clones, 85% to 90% of them present only once. Sequenced input: PBMCs or T cells enriched from blood (not recorded which). The receptors shown here come from a woman under 40 with acute COVID-19.

The chain carries TRBV11-1 and TRBJ2-1, with no clear D. V lost 8 bases and J 4 bases, leaving 6 bases between the germline ends. The CDR3 length is 11 residues. Per the germline V gene, CDR1 is SGHAT and CDR2 is FQDESV (reference sequence). The CDR3 spells CASEAYNEQFF. CDR3 sequence (DNA): TGTGCCAGCGAAGCTTACAATGAGCAGTTCTTC. The full variable domain, with the rest looked up from reference TRBV11-1 and TRBJ2-1, is EAEVAQSPRYKITEKSQAVAFWCDPISGHATLYWYRQILGQGPELLVQFQDESVVDDSQLPKDRFSAERLKGVDSTLKIQPAELGDSAMYLCASEAYNEQFFGPGTRLTVL.

The J gene is TRBJ1-1, the V gene TRBV7-8, with 8 positions matching TRBD1. J gave up 3 bases and V 4 bases, and 13 bases lay outside the gene matches. Germline V gene lookup returns CDR1 SGHVS and CDR2 FQNEAQ. The CDR3 sequence is 17 residues long. The CDR3 is CASSSILRGLKDTEAFF. The DNA of the CDR3 is TGTGCCAGCAGCTCCATCCTCAGGGGGCTAAAAGACACTGAAGCTTTCTTT.

The genes are TRBV27 and TRBJ1-6; the D is unclear. Germline lookup yields CDR1 MNHEY and CDR2 SMNVEV (reference sequence). The germline V and J ends were trimmed by 5 bases and 7 bases, with 12 bases remaining between them. The CDR3 contains 14 residues. The CDR3 spells CASSPRVINSPLHF. The CDR3 DNA follows: TGTGCCAGCAGTCCCCGGGTGATAAATTCACCCCTCCACTTT.

The J gene is TRBJ2-3, the V gene TRBV12-3 or TRBV12-4; tentatively, D is TRBD2 (6 bases). This CDR3 has 13 residues. V gave up 6 bases and J gave up 4 bases, with 11 bases separating them. CDR3: CASSRGDPDTQYF. Written as DNA, the CDR3 is TGTGCCAGCAGCCGCGGGGATCCAGATACGCAGTATTTT.

The chain is built from TRBV3-1 (or the pseudogene TRBV3-2) and TRBJ2-2; 8 bases match TRBD2. In germline, CDR1 is LGHDT, CDR2 YNNKEL (reference sequence). Losses at the gene ends were 6 bases for V and 2 bases for J; bases not matched to a gene: 8. The CDR3 contains 16 residues. In nucleotides, the CDR3 is TGTGCCAGCAGAACACTAGCGGCAATTAACACCGGGGAGCTGTTTTTT. It codes for CASRTLAAINTGELFF.

The V call is TRBV6-6, the J call TRBJ2-3, with a tentative D call TRBD2 (5 bases). The CDR3 has 14 amino acids. Germline-derived CDR1 and CDR2 are MNHNY and SVGAGI (reference sequence). V lost 0 bases, J lost 4 bases, and 8 bases lay in between. Here the CDR3 DNA reads TGTGCCAGCAGTTACTCGGACTTGTCAGATACGCAGTATTTT. Its translation: CASSYSDLSDTQYF.

This clone appeared once. The rearrangement links TRBV10-3 to TRBJ2-1; D unclear. Germline CDR1 ENHRY, CDR2 SYGVKD. The CDR3 has 12 amino acids. V was clipped by 4 bases and J by 6 bases, with 7 bases between them. CDR3 loop: CAISGASNEQFF. CDR3 DNA sequence: TGTGCCATCAGTGGCGCTAGCAATGAGCAGTTCTTC.